The 16 T cell receptor beta chains given below trace back to one sample, sequenced in a study of blood T cell repertoires in COVID-19. Profiling relied on immunoSEQ multiplex PCR, and the TCRdb table lists in-frame clones only, not all of them. The sample holds about 290,000 clones, about 85% seen once. Sequencing was carried out using peripheral blood. Every receptor here comes from a woman aged 50 to 60 with active or convalescent COVID-19.

The chain combines TRBV5-1 with TRBJ2-5, with 8 bases identical to TRBD2. The CDR3 has 14 residues. V dropped 4 bases and J dropped 3; count of bases not matched to a gene: 5. Germline V gives CDR1 SGHRS, CDR2 YFSETQ. CDR3 in amino acids: CASSPNSGEETQYF. The CDR3 DNA sequence: TGCGCCAGCAGCCCTAATAGCGGGGAAGAGACCCAGTACTTC. Drawing the rest from reference TRBV5-1 and TRBJ2-5, the complete variable domain is KAGVTQTPRYLIKTRGQQVTLSCSPISGHRSVSWYQQTPGQGLQFLFEYFSETQRNKGNFPGRFSGRQFSNSRSEMNVSTLELGDSALYLCASSPNSGEETQYFGPGTRLLVL.

V gene TRBV6-5 combines with J gene TRBJ1-6; D might be TRBD1 (5 bases). With 6 bases removed from V and 6 bases from J, the gap between germline ends came to 9 bases. The germline V gene has CDR1 MNHEY and CDR2 SVGAGI. This CDR3 is 13 amino acids long. The CDR3 sequence: CASRQGGNSPLHF. The CDR3 coding sequence is TGTGCCAGCAGGCAGGGTGGTAATTCACCCCTCCACTTT.

The J gene is TRBJ2-1, the V gene TRBV5-1; no clear D. With 6 bases removed from V and 5 bases from J, the gap between germline ends came to 9 bases. The CDR3 runs to 12 residues. Looked up from germline, CDR1 is SGHRS and CDR2 is YFSETQ. In DNA form, the CDR3 reads TGCGCCAGCAATCGCGGAGACAATGAGCAGTTCTTC. It translates to CASNRGDNEQFF.

This rearrangement joins TRBV28 to TRBJ2-7; 7 bases agree with TRBD1. Trimming took 5 bases from V and 3 from J; bases not matched to a gene: 7. Germline-derived CDR1 and CDR2 are MDHEN and SYDVKM. The CDR3 loop spans 14 amino acids. CDR3: CASSGRGKGYEQYF. DNA of the CDR3: TGTGCCAGCAGTGGCAGGGGGAAAGGCTACGAGCAGTACTTC. Combining the CDR3 with reference TRBV28 and TRBJ2-7 gives the whole variable domain DVKVTQSSRYLVKRTGEKVFLECVQDMDHENMFWYRQDPGLGLRLIYFSYDVKMKEKGDIPEGYSVSREKKERFSLILESASTNQTSMYLCASSGRGKGYEQYFGPGTRLTVT.

The rearrangement links TRBV6-1 to TRBJ2-4; TRBD2 might be the D (6 bases). Germline CDR1 is MNHNS and CDR2 is SASEGT. The CDR3 totals 18 residues. The V gene lost 2 bases and the J gene lost 4 bases, with 21 bases spanning the gap. For the CDR3, the DNA is TGTGCCAGCAGTGAAAGGCGACGATCGGTCGGGAGAAAAAACATTCAGTACTTC. This gives the protein CASSERRRSVGRKNIQYF.

The chain has TRBV18 and TRBJ1-1, with 9 bases identical to TRBD1. The CDR3 has 14 amino acids. Germline-derived CDR1 and CDR2 are KGHSH and LQKENI. V trimming: 3 bases; J trimming: 8 bases; junction bases outside the gene matches: 7. The CDR3 DNA follows: TGTGCCAGCTCACCTGGACAGGGGATGGGAGAAGCTTTCTTT. Its protein product is CASSPGQGMGEAFF.

The chain joins TRBV7-8 to TRBJ2-3; D might be TRBD2 (5 bases). CDR3 length equals 14 residues. From germline, CDR1 is SGHVS and CDR2 FQNEAQ. The V gene lost 5 bases and the J gene lost 2 bases, with 11 bases spanning the gap. The CDR3 nucleotides are TGTGCCAGCAGCATAAGACTATTCACAGATACGCAGTATTTT. Protein: CASSIRLFTDTQYF.

This chain links TRBV21-1 with TRBJ1-5; the D call of TRBD1 is as the table states it, not checked on the DNA. TRBV21-1 is a recognized pseudogene. The CDR3 contains 20 residues. CDR3 DNA: TGTGCCAGCAGCAATATGGGCGGGACAGGGGGCCCAAATAGCAATCAGCCCCAGCATTTT. As protein: CASSNMGGTGGPNSNQPQHF.

This clone was counted between two and nine times. The J gene is TRBJ1-5, the V gene TRBV2; no reliable D call. Germline CDR1 reads SNHLY; CDR2 reads FYNNEI. The CDR3 is made up of 14 amino acids. The V gene lost 8 bases and the J gene lost 1 base, with 12 bases spanning the gap. For the CDR3, the DNA is TGTGCCAGCGGGAGGACGGCCAGCAATCAGCCCCAGCATTTT. This translates into CASGRTASNQPQHF.

This clone was seen only a few times. V usage is TRBV12-5 and J usage is TRBJ2-2; maybe TRBD2 (5 bases). Germline CDR1 LGHNT, CDR2 FRNRAP. The V gene lost 5 bases and the J gene lost 1 base, with 11 bases spanning the gap. The length of the CDR3 is 15 residues. CDR3 in DNA: TGTGCTAGTGGTCTGAGGGCGGGGAACACCGGGGAGCTGTTTTTT. This sequence encodes CASGLRAGNTGELFF.

This clone was detected a few times. The CDR3 region is CASSYPGQQETQYF. The CDR3 region has the DNA TGTGCCAGCAGTTACCCGGGACAGCAAGAGACCCAGTACTTC. V gene TRBV6-5 combines with J gene TRBJ2-5, with TRBD1 identical over 7 bases. With 2 bases clipped from V and 2 bases from J, the junction kept 2 bases outside the gene matches. This CDR3 is built from 14 residues. Germline V CDR1 and CDR2: MNHEY, SVGAGI.

The gene calls are TRBV7-2 and TRBJ2-1; a possible D gene is TRBD2 (5 bases). The CDR3 covers 15 residues. Germline V lookup: CDR1 SGHTA, CDR2 FQGNSA. Trimming took off 1 base at V and 4 bases at J, with 11 bases between the two ends. The CDR3 DNA follows: TGTGCCAGCAGCTTAGAACGGACTTCTTACAATGAGCAGTTCTTC. Its translation is CASSLERTSYNEQFF.

The V gene is TRBV6-1, the J gene TRBJ1-1; possibly TRBD1 for D (6 bases). Germline V gives CDR1 MNHNS, CDR2 SASEGT. The V end lost 3 bases, the J end lost 5 bases, and 16 bases lay between the germline ends. This CDR3 contains 15 residues. The CDR3, as DNA: TGTGCCAGCAGTGATGCACCTACAGGGTGGACTGAAGCTTTCTTT. It yields the protein CASSDAPTGWTEAFF.

The chain employs TRBV27 and TRBJ2-3, with a possible D match to TRBD1 (6 bases). This CDR3 has 16 amino acids. Trimming shortened V by 6 bases and J by 11 bases, and 27 bases separated the two germline ends. Germline-derived CDR1 and CDR2 are MNHEY and SMNVEV (reference sequence). The CDR3 loop is CASSPSAGVGWIGQYF. In nucleotides, the CDR3 is TGTGCCAGCAGCCCTTCTGCAGGGGTCGGGTGGATTGGGCAGTATTTT.

This CDR3 reads CASSLSGRSYEQYF. As DNA, the CDR3 is TGTGCCAGCAGTTTATCAGGAAGATCCTACGAGCAGTACTTC. The chain has TRBV28 and TRBJ2-7; D is unresolved. The length of the CDR3 is 14 residues. Trimming pared 1 base from V and 1 base from J, leaving 8 bases between. Germline loops: CDR1 MDHEN, CDR2 SYDVKM.

The chain links TRBV29-1 to TRBJ1-1; D call uncertain. CDR1 SQVTM and CDR2 ANQGSEA come from the germline V gene. The CDR3 is 14 residues long. Trimming took off 2 bases at V and 5 bases at J, with 15 bases between the two ends. The CDR3 DNA reads TGCAGCGTTGAAATGGCCCATGGCGGGACTGAAGCTTTCTTT. Its translation is CSVEMAHGGTEAFF.